This T cell receptor beta chain is drawn from a study of OX40 agonist ivuxolimab in advanced cancers. Study context: Administration of intravenous ivuxolimab to patients occurred every 2 weeks at 0.01 to 10 mg/kg.

Libraries were prepared by immunoSEQ multiplex PCR; TCRdb keeps only in-frame clonotypes and omits some of them. The data contain about 76,000 clones, around nine tenths of them singletons. This CDR3 has 15 amino acids. Between the trimmed V and J ends, which lost 4 bases and 4 bases, there was a span of 16 bases. Germline CDR1 and CDR2: MNHEY and SVGAGI. Specimen: CD4+ or CD8+ T cells sorted from blood, collected in a trial of the OX40 agonist ivuxolimab. The V call is TRBV6-5, the J call TRBJ1-2; D possibly corresponds to TRBD1 (5 bases). This TCR was recovered from an adult with an advanced solid tumor such as melanoma, head and neck, liver or kidney cancer. Written as DNA, the CDR3 is TGTGCCAGCAGTTTAAGACAGTCTACCCTCTATGGCTACACCTTC. It translates to CASSLRQSTLYGYTF.